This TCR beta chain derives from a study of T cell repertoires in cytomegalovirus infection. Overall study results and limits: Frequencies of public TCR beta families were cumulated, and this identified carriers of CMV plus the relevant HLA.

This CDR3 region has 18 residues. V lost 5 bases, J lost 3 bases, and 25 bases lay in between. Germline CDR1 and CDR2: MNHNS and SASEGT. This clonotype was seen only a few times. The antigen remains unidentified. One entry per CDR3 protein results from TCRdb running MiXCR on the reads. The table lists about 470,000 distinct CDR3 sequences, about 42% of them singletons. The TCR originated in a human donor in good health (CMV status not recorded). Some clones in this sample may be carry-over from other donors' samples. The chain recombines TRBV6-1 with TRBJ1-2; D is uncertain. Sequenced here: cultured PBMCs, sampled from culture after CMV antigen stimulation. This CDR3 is CASSTPLVRFGYDYGYTF. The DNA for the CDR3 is TGTGCCAGCAGTACCCCCCTTGTTCGATTTGGATACGACTATGGCTACACCTTC.